This T cell receptor (beta chain) came from a study of blood T cell repertoires in COVID-19. Here immunoSEQ multiplex PCR was the method, and the copy in TCRdb shows in-frame clones only, minus some. The sample contains fewer than 300,000 clones, over 75% of which appear only once. The germline V gene encodes CDR1 MDHEN and CDR2 SYDVKM. Germline trimming cut 5 bases from V and 4 bases from J; bases unmatched to any gene: 9. CDR3 length equals 16 residues. The material sequenced was peripheral blood. This TCR was sampled from a man between 50 and 59 years old with active or convalescent COVID-19. The V and J genes are TRBV28 and TRBJ1-1; 11 bases are shared with TRBD1. In nucleotides, the CDR3 is TGTGCCAGCAGTCCCCCGGACAGGGGGCGCGGCACTGAAGCTTTCTTT. It specifies CASSPPDRGRGTEAFF. The full variable domain, rest sourced from reference TRBV28 and TRBJ1-1, is DVKVTQSSRYLVKRTGEKVFLECVQDMDHENMFWYRQDPGLGLRLIYFSYDVKMKEKGDIPEGYSVSREKKERFSLILESASTNQTSMYLCASSPPDRGRGTEAFFGQGTRLTVV.